The present TCR beta chain was sequenced within a study of regulatory T cells in long-lasting Graves disease. For the study at large: The antithyroid drugs taken by newly diagnosed Graves' patients had been used for under 3 months. Study-wide points: Persistent disease favored TRBV28, TRBJ1-2 and TRBJ2-5.

Germline CDR1 and CDR2: MNHEY and SMNVEV (reference sequence). This CDR3 has 14 amino acids. Trimming took off 5 bases at V and 12 bases at J, with 19 bases between the two ends. To make TCR beta libraries, researchers used iRepertoire HTBI primers and Arm-PCR of CDR3 regions. TCRdb passed the multiplex PCR reads through MiXCR, listing each CDR3 protein once. This table has about 400,000 distinct CDR3 sequences, roughly a sixth appearing once. Ten or more counts support this clonotype. Its target is not known. Time point of the sample: newly diagnosed GD, antithyroid drugs for less than 3 months. PBMC-extracted RNA yielded the TCR library.

The chain uses TRBV27 and TRBJ1-4; no definite D call. The origin of this receptor is a female donor with Graves disease. The material sequenced was peripheral blood mononuclear cells (PBMCs), taken at new diagnosis, from a patient treated with antithyroid drugs. DNA of the CDR3: TGTGCCAGCAGTCGCGTTGGGTCGGGCGAGGAACTGTTTTTT. The encoded protein is CASSRVGSGEELFF.